This T cell receptor beta chain came from a study of OX40 agonist ivuxolimab in advanced cancers. The germline V and J ends were trimmed by 4 bases and 5 bases, with 21 bases remaining between them. The CDR3 has 16 residues. In germline, CDR1 is SGDLS, CDR2 YYNGEE. Measured with immunoSEQ multiplex PCR; TCRdb has only the in-frame clones, and not every one. This table holds tens of thousands of clones, more than 75% found once. This receptor was taken from an adult with an advanced solid tumor such as melanoma, head and neck, liver or kidney cancer. V usage is TRBV9 and J usage is TRBJ1-1; tentative D call: TRBD1 (5 bases). The material was CD4+ or CD8+ T cells sorted from blood, obtained in a trial of the OX40 agonist ivuxolimab. In DNA form, the CDR3 reads TGTGCCAGCAGCTCCTCCGTAGGGTCGGGGGAAACTGAAGCTTTCTTT. Residues: CASSSSVGSGETEAFF.